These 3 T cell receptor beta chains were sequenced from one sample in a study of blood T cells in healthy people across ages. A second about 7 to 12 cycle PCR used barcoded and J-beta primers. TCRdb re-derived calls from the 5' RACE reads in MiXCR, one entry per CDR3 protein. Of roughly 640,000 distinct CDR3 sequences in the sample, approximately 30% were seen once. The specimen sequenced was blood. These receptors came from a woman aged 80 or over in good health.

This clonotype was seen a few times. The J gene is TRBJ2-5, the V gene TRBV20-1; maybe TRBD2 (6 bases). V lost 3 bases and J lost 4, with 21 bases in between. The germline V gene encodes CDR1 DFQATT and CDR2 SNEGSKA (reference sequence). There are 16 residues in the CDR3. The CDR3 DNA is TGCAGTGCTAGTGACAGTACTAGGTTCGGGGGAGAGACCCAGTACTTC. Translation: CSASDSTRFGGETQYF.

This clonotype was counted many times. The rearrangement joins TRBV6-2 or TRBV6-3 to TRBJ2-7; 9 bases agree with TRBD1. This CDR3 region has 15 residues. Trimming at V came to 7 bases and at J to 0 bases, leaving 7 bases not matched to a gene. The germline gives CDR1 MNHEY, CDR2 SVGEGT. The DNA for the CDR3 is TGTGCCAGCACCCCAGGGGACAGGGTCTCCTACGAGCAGTACTTC. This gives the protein CASTPGDRVSYEQYF.

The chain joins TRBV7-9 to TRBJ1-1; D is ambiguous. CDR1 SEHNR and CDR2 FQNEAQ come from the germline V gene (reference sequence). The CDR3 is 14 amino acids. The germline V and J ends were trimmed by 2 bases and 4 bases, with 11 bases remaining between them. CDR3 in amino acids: CASSLTDLGTEAFF. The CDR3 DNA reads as TGTGCCAGCAGCTTAACGGATCTGGGCACTGAAGCTTTCTTT.